These 27 T cell receptor beta chains originate from one sample sequenced in a study of T cell responses to AZD1222 COVID-19 vaccine (dated by TCRdb to the early 2020s). Explained via the paper, the time point label denotes: baseline before first vaccination. The method behind the library was the immunoSEQ multiplex PCR assay. The clones in this table, taken by TCRdb from immuneACCESS, are in-frame only. Not every clone is retained; where verified, under half of the shortfall comes from an unresolved V gene, and the cause of the rest is unknown. The sample table includes around 140,000 clones. 2.2% of the sample belongs to the ten largest clones. Specimen: peripheral blood. The source of these receptors is an adult in good health.

This sequence joins TRBV11-1 and TRBJ1-1; D uncertain. CDR1 and CDR2 (germline): SGHAT, FQDESV (reference sequence). Trimming shortened V by 2 bases and J by 6 bases, and 13 bases separated the two germline ends. This CDR3 has 14 residues. The CDR3 sequence is CASSLSPLFPEAFF. The CDR3 coding sequence is TGTGCCAGCAGCTTATCCCCGTTGTTCCCTGAAGCTTTCTTT.

J is TRBJ2-3 and V is TRBV25-1, with D tentatively TRBD1 or TRBD2 (5 bases each). CDR3 length: 15 amino acids. Germline-derived CDR1 and CDR2 are MGHDK and SYGVNS. Trimming took off 5 bases at V and 0 bases at J, with 12 bases between the two ends. This CDR3 is CASSPLGDSTDTQYF. The CDR3 nucleotides are TGTGCCAGCAGTCCCCTGGGGGATAGCACAGATACGCAGTATTTT.

The genes are TRBV9 and TRBJ2-2; 7 nucleotides align to TRBD2. Germline CDR1 SGDLS, CDR2 YYNGEE. Trimming removed 0 bases from V and 8 bases from J; junction bases left unmatched: 4. The CDR3 consists of 14 residues. The CDR3 nucleotides read TGTGCCAGCAGCGTAGAGGCGGGGGATGGGGAGCTGTTTTTT. Encoded protein: CASSVEAGDGELFF.

The chain carries TRBV18 and TRBJ2-5, with D possibly being TRBD2 (6 bases). Per the germline V gene, CDR1 is KGHSH and CDR2 is LQKENI. The CDR3 sequence is 12 residues long. Trimming took 3 bases from V and 5 from J, leaving 7 bases between them. CDR3 sequence (DNA): TGTGCCAGCTCACCTGGAGGGGAGACCCAGTACTTC. Amino acids: CASSPGGETQYF.

About this clone itself: One junction end does not reproduce the germline sequence, and a read error may be involved. The chain carries TRBV6-1 and TRBJ2-2; 9 bases line up with TRBD1. From germline, CDR1 is MNHNS and CDR2 SASEGT. There are 16 residues in the CDR3. The CDR3 nucleotides are TGTGCCAGCAGTGCCGGGGGGACAGGGCGTACCGGTGAGCTGTTTTTT. Amino acid sequence: CASSAGGTGRTGELFF.

This chain connects TRBV5-4 to TRBJ2-5; a possible D gene is TRBD1 (8 bases). CDR1 and CDR2 (germline): SGHNT, YYREEE (reference sequence). V was trimmed by 4 bases and J by 2 bases, leaving 15 bases between them. The CDR3 covers 15 residues. The CDR3 spells CASSAGDRYQETQYF. The DNA of the CDR3 is TGTGCCAGCAGCGCGGGGGACAGGTATCAAGAGACCCAGTACTTC.

V and J are TRBV5-6 and TRBJ1-6; 9 nucleotides align to TRBD1. Germline CDR1 is SGHDT and CDR2 is YYEEEE. After removal of 4 bases from V and 5 bases from J, the junction contained 4 bases not matched to a gene. The CDR3 extends over 15 amino acids. CDR3 amino acids: CASSHRGLDNSPLHF. The CDR3 DNA follows: TGTGCCAGCAGCCACAGGGGGCTGGATAATTCACCCCTCCACTTT.

The chain couples TRBV9 to TRBJ1-2; 7 positions agree with TRBD1. Germline values: CDR1 SGDLS, CDR2 YYNGEE. The junction had 15 bases not matched to a gene; V was cut back by 0 bases and J by 4 bases. This CDR3 comprises 18 residues. The CDR3 DNA sequence: TGTGCCAGCAGCGTAGGGGACAGCCCTCCCTTTTCCTCCTATGGCTACACCTTC. This codes for CASSVGDSPPFSSYGYTF.

The J gene is TRBJ1-2, the V gene TRBV27, with D tentatively TRBD1 (5 bases). Germline V gene lookup returns CDR1 MNHEY and CDR2 SMNVEV (reference sequence). The CDR3 consists of 15 residues. The V and J ends lost 6 bases and 0 bases respectively, with 14 bases between them. The CDR3 nucleotides read TGTGCCAGCAGGGGGTGGGGCAACACTAACTATGGCTACACCTTC. Translating gives CASRGWGNTNYGYTF.

This chain joins TRBV11-2 and TRBJ2-1; possible D gene TRBD2, 6 bases. Trimming took 0 bases from V and 1 from J, leaving 19 bases between them. This CDR3 contains 19 residues. CDR1 and CDR2 (germline): SGHAT, FQNNGV. The DNA of the CDR3 is TGTGCCAGCAGCTTAGATCACTGGGACTCTCGACCATCCTACAATGAGCAGTTCTTC. It codes for CASSLDHWDSRPSYNEQFF.

The gene calls are TRBV6-1 and TRBJ1-3; TRBD1 might be the D (6 bases). Germline CDR1 reads MNHNS; CDR2 reads SASEGT. Between the trimmed V and J ends, which lost 2 bases and 3 bases, there was a span of 11 bases. This CDR3 spans 15 amino acids. In nucleotides, the CDR3 is TGTGCCAGCAGTGAAACCCCAGGGGTTGGAAACACCATATATTTT. The encoded protein is CASSETPGVGNTIYF.

The chain couples TRBV18 to TRBJ2-7; D perhaps matches TRBD1 (5 bases). Trimming removed 5 bases from V and 3 bases from J, with 8 bases in between. The CDR3 is 12 amino acids. The germline gives CDR1 KGHSH, CDR2 LQKENI. The CDR3 DNA follows: TGTGCCAGCTCATCTCAGGGCTACGAGCAGTACTTC. This encodes CASSSQGYEQYF.

The chain joins TRBV6-5 to TRBJ2-7; no firm D call. Germline V gene data show CDR1 as MNHEY and CDR2 as SVGAGI. V was pared by 0 bases and J by 2 bases, with 8 bases between. This CDR3 is built from 14 residues. Here the CDR3 reads CASSYSRQAYEQYF. CDR3 nucleotides: TGTGCCAGCAGTTACTCGAGACAAGCCTACGAGCAGTACTTC.

The V and J genes are TRBV3-1 (or the pseudogene TRBV3-2) and TRBJ2-1, with D tentatively TRBD1 or TRBD2 (6 bases each). This CDR3 region has 15 residues. V lost 4 bases to trimming and J lost 1 base, with 11 bases between them. CDR1 and CDR2 (germline): LGHDT, YNNKEL (reference sequence). This chain's CDR3 is CASSPLGGSYNEQFF. DNA of the CDR3: TGTGCCAGCAGCCCCCTAGGGGGGTCCTACAATGAGCAGTTCTTC.

The V call is TRBV6-5, the J call TRBJ2-3, with D perhaps TRBD2 (6 bases). The germline V gene encodes CDR1 MNHEY and CDR2 SVGAGI. The CDR3 is made up of 15 amino acids. Trimming stripped 0 bases from V and 5 bases from J, with 12 bases between. This CDR3 reads CASSYSPGRGDTQYF. The CDR3 DNA follows: TGTGCCAGCAGTTACTCGCCGGGGCGGGGAGATACGCAGTATTTT.

The V gene is TRBV3-1 (or the pseudogene TRBV3-2), the J gene TRBJ2-7; TRBD1 matches at 8 bases. Trimming removed 6 bases from V and 3 bases from J; junction bases left unmatched: 4. Germline-derived CDR1 and CDR2 are LGHDT and YNNKEL (reference sequence). The CDR3 length is 13 residues. CDR3 in amino acids: CASSVDRGYEQYF. CDR3 DNA: TGTGCCAGCAGTGTAGACAGGGGCTACGAGCAGTACTTC.

V is TRBV2 and J is TRBJ2-5; 8 bases are shared with TRBD1. CDR3 length equals 11 residues. V shed 9 bases and J 3 bases; nucleotides not matched to a gene: 0. Germline V gives CDR1 SNHLY, CDR2 FYNNEI. The CDR3 reads CARQGEETQYF. The CDR3, as DNA: TGTGCCAGACAGGGGGAAGAGACCCAGTACTTC.

The chain carries TRBV19 and TRBJ1-6; 7 bases match TRBD1. The CDR3 is made up of 16 amino acids. CDR1 is LNHDA, CDR2 SQIVND, per germline (reference sequence). Unmatched junction bases numbered 9, after V lost 5 bases and J lost 5 bases. This CDR3 is CASSPSNRGNNSPLHF. CDR3 coding DNA: TGTGCCAGTAGTCCGTCAAACAGGGGAAATAATTCACCCCTCCACTTT.

The chain links TRBV5-1 to TRBJ1-2, with 8 bases fitting TRBD1. This CDR3 spans 14 amino acids. Germline V CDR1 and CDR2: SGHRS, YFSETQ. V shed 2 bases, J shed 6 bases, and the junction held 6 bases outside the gene matches. CDR3 in amino acids: CASSLGQGADGYTF. In nucleotides, the CDR3 is TGCGCCAGCAGCTTAGGGCAGGGGGCGGATGGCTACACCTTC.

V usage is TRBV3-1 (or the pseudogene TRBV3-2) and J usage is TRBJ2-7; 7 bases are shared with TRBD1. CDR1 is LGHDT and CDR2 is YNNKEL in the germline V gene (reference sequence). V shed 2 bases, J shed 2 bases, and the junction held 3 bases outside the gene matches. This CDR3 contains 14 residues. The CDR3 coding sequence is TGTGCCAGCAGCCAATCGACAGGGCCCTACGAGCAGTACTTC. Its translation is CASSQSTGPYEQYF.

The chain uses TRBV6-6 and TRBJ2-7, with TRBD2 as a possible D gene (7 bases). V gave up 7 bases and J gave up 1 base, with 17 bases separating them. CDR3 size: 15 residues. The germline V gene encodes CDR1 MNHNY and CDR2 SVGAGI (reference sequence). The CDR3 sequence: CASKGGQGTSYEQYF. CDR3 nucleotides: TGTGCCAGCAAGGGGGGGCAGGGGACATCCTACGAGCAGTACTTC.

The rearrangement uses TRBV6-2 or TRBV6-3 and TRBJ1-5, with D tentatively TRBD1 (6 bases). CDR3 length: 14 residues. Trimming took off 3 bases at V and 3 bases at J, with 9 bases between the two ends. CDR1 and CDR2 (germline): MNHEY, SVGEGT. The CDR3 nucleotides read TGTGCCAGCAGTTATCGGACAGACAATCAGCCCCAGCATTTT. Translating it yields CASSYRTDNQPQHF.

The CDR3 nucleotides are TGTGCCAGTAGTAGCCTGAGAGAGGGGAGCAATCAGCCCCAGCATTTT. This encodes CASSSLREGSNQPQHF. The V call is TRBV19, the J call TRBJ1-5, with D possibly TRBD1 on 5 matching bases. This CDR3 has 16 residues. Between the trimmed V and J ends, which lost 4 bases and 1 base, there was a span of 14 bases. Germline V lookup: CDR1 LNHDA, CDR2 SQIVND (reference sequence).

The chain links TRBV4-3 to TRBJ1-2, with D perhaps matching TRBD1 (6 bases). The CDR3 runs to 16 residues. The V and J ends lost 0 bases and 4 bases respectively, with 15 bases between them. The germline gives CDR1 LGHNA, CDR2 YSLEER. CDR3 bases: TGCGCCAGCAGCCAAGATTCAGCAGGGGCGGGCTATGGCTACACCTTC. Amino acids: CASSQDSAGAGYGYTF.

The gene calls are TRBV11-3 and TRBJ2-7, with 10 bases identical to TRBD1. Looked up from germline, CDR1 is SGHNT and CDR2 is YENEEA. Trimming removed 5 bases from V and 6 bases from J; junction bases left unmatched: 7. The CDR3 contains 14 residues. DNA of the CDR3: TGTGCCAGCAGCCGGACGACAGGGGGCACCGAGCAGTACTTC. Translated: CASSRTTGGTEQYF.

The J gene is TRBJ2-5, the V gene TRBV30, with D perhaps TRBD1 or TRBD2 (5 bases each). The CDR3 runs 14 residues. V was trimmed by 5 bases and J by 5 bases, leaving 18 bases between them. CDR1 and CDR2 from the germline V gene are GTSNPN and SVGIG (reference sequence). The CDR3 DNA follows: TGTGCCTGGGGTGGGGGTACTGCAGTGGAGACCCAGTACTTC. Protein: CAWGGGTAVETQYF.

This chain connects TRBV4-1 to TRBJ2-2; 9 positions agree with TRBD1. Losses at the gene ends were 0 bases for V and 4 bases for J; bases not matched to a gene: 9. Germline V lookup: CDR1 MGHRA, CDR2 YSYEKL. The CDR3 length is 18 residues. The CDR3 reads CASSQDSSDRGITGELFF. CDR3 DNA sequence: TGCGCCAGCAGCCAAGATTCATCGGACAGGGGCATCACCGGGGAGCTGTTTTTT.